These T cell receptor beta chains were read from a single sample in a study of T cell responses to AZD1222 COVID-19 vaccine. Clones were sequenced by immunoSEQ multiplex PCR, and TCRdb holds only the in-frame ones, with some missing. The data show 100,000 to 150,000 clones, with roughly 91% seen just once and approximately 4.5% held by the top ten. The specimen was peripheral blood, collected on day 0 of MenACWY control vaccination. Receptor source: an adult in good health. The CDR3 runs from the conserved cysteine through the conserved F or W. Fields, in order: D gene, J gene, clone size, CDR3 length, V gene, CDR3 DNA, CDR3 protein. D genes are given only for firm matches. Clone size is not always given. Where it is, it says once, few, many or a class for expanded clones.

TRBD1 | TRBJ2-7 | once | 16 | TRBV24-1 | TGTGCCACCAGTGACACCATCAGAACAGGGGTCTACGAGCAGTACTTC | CATSDTIRTGVYEQYF
TRBD2 | TRBJ2-3 | - | 16 | TRBV2 | TGTGCCAGCAGTGAAGCTAGCGGGGGGGCAAAAGATACGCAGTATTTT | CASSEASGGAKDTQYF
- | TRBJ2-3 | - | 15 | TRBV28 | TGTGCCAGCAGTGGCCCCGGGGCTGGCACAGATACGCAGTATTTT | CASSGPGAGTDTQYF
TRBD1 | TRBJ2-5 | - | 14 | TRBV7-9 | TGTGCCAGCAGCCAGGGACAGGGGAGGGAGACCCAGTACTTC | CASSQGQGRETQYF
- | TRBJ1-1 | - | 13 | TRBV18 | TGTGCCAGCGCCAGGGCAGGGTCCCCTGAAGCTTTCTTT | CASARAGSPEAFF
- | TRBJ2-3 | - | 13 | TRBV4-3 | TGCGCCAGCAGCCAAGAGGCGACTAACCCGCAGTATTTT | CASSQEATNPQYF
TRBD2 | TRBJ2-5 | few | 16 | TRBV9 | TGTGCCAGCAGCGTAGCGGGGGGATCGGGGGAGGAGACCCAGTACTTC | CASSVAGGSGEETQYF
- | TRBJ2-1 | - | 17 | TRBV3-1/TRBV3-2 | TGTGCCAGCAGCCATCATCTCTCCAGGGGAGTCTACAATGAGCAGTTCTTC | CASSHHLSRGVYNEQFF
TRBD2 | TRBJ2-1 | - | 14 | TRBV18 | TGTGCCAGCTCACGGGCGAATGGGGGGGATGAGCAGTTCTTC | CASSRANGGDEQFF
TRBD1 | TRBJ1-3 | - | 16 | TRBV6-1 | TGTGCCAGCAGTGAACCCGGACAGGGAGGTGGAAACACCATATATTTT | CASSEPGQGGGNTIYF
TRBD1 | TRBJ1-6 | - | 17 | TRBV6-6 | TGTGCCAGCAGTCAAAGACAGGGTGAAGTCTATAATTCACCCCTCCACTTT | CASSQRQGEVYNSPLHF